These 9 T cell receptor beta chains originate from one sample sequenced in a study of human T cells and chemical hapten exposure. Time point given: healthy volunteer bleed at 6 weeks. Total RNA was extracted from unfractionated whole blood. MiXCR, run by TCRdb on the RACE reads, gives a single entry per CDR3 protein. Of 65,000 or so distinct CDR3 sequences in the sample, around 6.3% were seen once. What was sequenced was whole blood. The receptors were sampled from a female donor in good health. Some clones in this sample may be carry-over from other donors' samples.

Many counts were recorded for this clonotype. The chain recombines TRBV7-2 with TRBJ2-3, with TRBD2 as a possible D gene (6 bases). The CDR3 has 16 amino acids. Germline-derived CDR1 and CDR2 are SGHTA and FQGNSA. Trimming shortened V by 4 bases and J by 2 bases, and 16 bases separated the two germline ends. The DNA for the CDR3 is TGTGCCAGCAGCTCCGGGACTTGGCTCGACACAGATACGCAGTATTTT. Translating it yields CASSSGTWLDTDTQYF.

This chain uses TRBV2 with TRBJ1-1, with TRBD1 matching over 10 bases. Per the germline V gene, CDR1 is SNHLY and CDR2 is FYNNEI. CDR3 length: 16 amino acids. V shed 5 bases and J 2 bases; nucleotides not matched to a gene: 8. CDR3 sequence (DNA): TGTGCCAGCAGTCTGACAGGGGGCATGGTAAACACTGAAGCTTTCTTT. This codes for CASSLTGGMVNTEAFF.

There are many counts of this clonotype. The chain carries TRBV5-1 and TRBJ1-6; D perhaps matches TRBD1 (6 bases). Per the germline V gene, CDR1 is SGHRS and CDR2 is YFSETQ. V was pared by 3 bases and J by 9 bases, with 13 bases between. The CDR3 is 14 amino acids. The CDR3 nucleotides are TGCGCCAGCAGCTCAGGACAGAGCCCTTCACCCCTCCACTTT. Protein sequence: CASSSGQSPSPLHF.

This clonotype was picked up many times. The chain is built from TRBV4-2 and TRBJ1-1; D unclear. CDR3 length: 14 amino acids. The V end lost 8 bases, the J end lost 0 bases, and 13 bases lay between the germline ends. Germline CDR1 and CDR2: LGHNA and YNFKEQ. CDR3 protein: CASQASRLNTEAFF. CDR3 nucleotide sequence: TGTGCCAGCCAAGCGTCTAGGTTGAACACTGAAGCTTTCTTT.

There are many counts of this clonotype. The genes are TRBV20-1 and TRBJ1-1; 8 nucleotides agree with TRBD1. With 6 bases clipped from V and 5 bases from J, the junction kept 11 bases outside the gene matches. The CDR3 runs 14 residues. Germline V gives CDR1 DFQATT, CDR2 SNEGSKA (reference sequence). The DNA of the CDR3 is TGCAGTGCCCAAGGACAGGGAGCGGGGACTGAAGCTTTCTTT. Amino acid sequence: CSAQGQGAGTEAFF.

This clonotype has only a few counts. The rearrangement links TRBV29-1 to TRBJ2-2, with D possibly TRBD2 on 6 matching bases. V was clipped by 0 bases and J by 1 base, with 12 bases between them. The germline V gene encodes CDR1 SQVTM and CDR2 ANQGSEA. CDR3 length: 16 amino acids. CDR3 DNA sequence: TGCAGCGTTGAAGAGGATGGAGGGGAGAACACCGGGGAGCTGTTTTTT. Translating it yields CSVEEDGGENTGELFF.

There are many counts of this clonotype. CDR3 coding DNA: TGCAGCGTTGAAGAAACTGAAGCTTTCTTT. Protein: CSVEETEAFF. This sequence joins TRBV29-1 and TRBJ1-1; no clear D gene. The CDR3 runs to 10 residues. V gave up 0 bases and J gave up 5 bases, with 1 base separating them. From germline, CDR1 is SQVTM and CDR2 ANQGSEA.

This clonotype was detected only a few times. The genes are TRBV6-2 or TRBV6-3 and TRBJ2-6; D possibly corresponds to TRBD2 (5 bases). The length of the CDR3 is 15 residues. The germline V gene encodes CDR1 MNHEY and CDR2 SVGEGT. With 6 bases removed from V and 0 bases from J, the gap between germline ends came to 9 bases. The CDR3 DNA sequence: TGTGCCAGCAGCAACCGGGACTCTGGGGCCAACGTCCTGACTTTC. It is translated as CASSNRDSGANVLTF.

Many counts were recorded for this clonotype. The rearrangement joins TRBV7-2 to TRBJ2-1; no clear D. Germline V gene sequence: CDR1 SGHTA, CDR2 FQGNSA. The CDR3 extends over 15 amino acids. V was pared by 6 bases and J by 0 bases, with 12 bases between. The CDR3 DNA sequence: TGTGCCAGCAGACCGATGGCTAGCTCCTACAATGAGCAGTTCTTC. Its protein is CASRPMASSYNEQFF.